This is a list of T cell receptor beta chains from one sample in a study of blood T cell repertoires in COVID-19. Clones were sequenced by immunoSEQ multiplex PCR, and TCRdb holds only the in-frame ones, with some missing. The data contain around 220,000 clones, around 90% of them singletons. The sequenced sample consisted of PBMCs or T cells enriched from blood (not recorded which). The source is a woman in her twenties or thirties with acute COVID-19. CDR3s include the opening cysteine and the closing phenylalanine or tryptophan. Each record gives: clone size, V gene, J gene, CDR3 protein. The listing skips clone size in some rows; elsewhere it reads once, few, many or a size class.

clone_size: NA
v_call: TRBV7-6
j_call: TRBJ2-7
cdr3_aa: CASSADRGDEQYF

clone_size: NA
v_call: TRBV7-3
j_call: TRBJ1-6
cdr3_aa: CASSSGQLSPLHF

clone_size: NA
v_call: TRBV28
j_call: TRBJ1-4
cdr3_aa: CASSLGTGVNEKLFF

clone_size: NA
v_call: TRBV25-1
j_call: TRBJ1-4
cdr3_aa: CASSDRTMATNEKLFF

clone_size: once
v_call: TRBV28
j_call: TRBJ1-5
cdr3_aa: CASSLRGGGNQPQHF

clone_size: NA
v_call: TRBV27
j_call: TRBJ2-2
cdr3_aa: CASSLYSGSNTGELFF

clone_size: NA
v_call: TRBV19
j_call: TRBJ2-3
cdr3_aa: CASNGGSTDTQYF

clone_size: NA
v_call: TRBV29-1
j_call: TRBJ1-6
cdr3_aa: CSVEPTYGPTFSYNSPLHF

clone_size: NA
v_call: TRBV29-1
j_call: TRBJ1-3
cdr3_aa: CSVEDDSSGNTIYF

clone_size: NA
v_call: TRBV4-3
j_call: TRBJ2-3
cdr3_aa: CASSQAVSGSGTDTQYF

clone_size: NA
v_call: TRBV27
j_call: TRBJ1-5
cdr3_aa: CASRATAGTGFNSNQPQHF

clone_size: NA
v_call: TRBV9
j_call: TRBJ1-2
cdr3_aa: CASSVERNYGYTF

clone_size: NA
v_call: TRBV12-2
j_call: TRBJ2-1
cdr3_aa: CQIPSGRYNEQFF

clone_size: NA
v_call: TRBV11-2
j_call: TRBJ2-1
cdr3_aa: CASSRRGREDNKQFF

clone_size: NA
v_call: TRBV24-1
j_call: TRBJ1-5
cdr3_aa: CATSDGQGFHQPQHF